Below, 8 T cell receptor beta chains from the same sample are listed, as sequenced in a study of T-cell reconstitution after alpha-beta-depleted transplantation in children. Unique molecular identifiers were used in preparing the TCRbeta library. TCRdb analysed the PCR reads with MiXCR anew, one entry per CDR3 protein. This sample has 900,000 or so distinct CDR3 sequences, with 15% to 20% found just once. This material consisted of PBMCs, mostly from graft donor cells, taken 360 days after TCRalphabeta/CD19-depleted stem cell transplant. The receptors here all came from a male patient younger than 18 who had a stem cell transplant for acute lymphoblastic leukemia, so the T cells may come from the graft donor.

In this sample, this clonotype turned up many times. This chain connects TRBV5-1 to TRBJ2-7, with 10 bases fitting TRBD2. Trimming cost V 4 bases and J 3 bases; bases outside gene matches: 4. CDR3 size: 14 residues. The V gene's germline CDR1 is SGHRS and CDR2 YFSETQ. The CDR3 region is CASSGGLAIYEQYF. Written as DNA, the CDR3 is TGCGCCAGCAGCGGGGGACTAGCGATCTACGAGCAGTACTTC.

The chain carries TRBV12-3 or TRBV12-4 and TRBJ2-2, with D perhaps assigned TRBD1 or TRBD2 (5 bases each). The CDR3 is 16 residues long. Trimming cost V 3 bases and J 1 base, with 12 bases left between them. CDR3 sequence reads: CASSFYGGENTGELFF. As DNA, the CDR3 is TGTGCCAGCAGTTTCTATGGGGGAGAGAACACCGGGGAGCTGTTTTTT.

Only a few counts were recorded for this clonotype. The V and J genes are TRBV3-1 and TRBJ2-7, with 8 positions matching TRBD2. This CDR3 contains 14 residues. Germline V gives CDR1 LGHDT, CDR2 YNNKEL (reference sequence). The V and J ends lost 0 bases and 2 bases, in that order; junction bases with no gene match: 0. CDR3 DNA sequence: TGTGCCAGCAGCCAAGAAGCGGGGGCCTACGAGCAGTACTTC. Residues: CASSQEAGAYEQYF.

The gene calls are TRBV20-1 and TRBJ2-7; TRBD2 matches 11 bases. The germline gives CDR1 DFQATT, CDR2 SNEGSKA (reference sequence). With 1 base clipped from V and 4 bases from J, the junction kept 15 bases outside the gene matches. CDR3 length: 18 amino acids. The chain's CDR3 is CSARGVGRLAGGWYEQYF. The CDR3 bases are TGCAGTGCTAGAGGGGTAGGCAGGCTAGCGGGAGGATGGTACGAGCAGTACTTC.

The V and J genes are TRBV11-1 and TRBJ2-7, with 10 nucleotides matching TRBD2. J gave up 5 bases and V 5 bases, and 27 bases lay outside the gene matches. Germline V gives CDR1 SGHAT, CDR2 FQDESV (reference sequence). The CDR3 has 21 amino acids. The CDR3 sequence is CASSPPFGSGRAVTRVHEQYF. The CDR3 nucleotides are TGTGCCAGCAGCCCTCCCTTTGGGAGCGGGAGGGCCGTGACGAGGGTCCACGAGCAGTACTTC.

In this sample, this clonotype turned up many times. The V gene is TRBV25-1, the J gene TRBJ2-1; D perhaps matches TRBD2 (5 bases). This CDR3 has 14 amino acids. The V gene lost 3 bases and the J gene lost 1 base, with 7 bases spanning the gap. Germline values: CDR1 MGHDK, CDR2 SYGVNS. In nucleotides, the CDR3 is TGTGCCAGCAGTGACCCGGGGTCCTACAATGAGCAGTTCTTC. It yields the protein CASSDPGSYNEQFF.

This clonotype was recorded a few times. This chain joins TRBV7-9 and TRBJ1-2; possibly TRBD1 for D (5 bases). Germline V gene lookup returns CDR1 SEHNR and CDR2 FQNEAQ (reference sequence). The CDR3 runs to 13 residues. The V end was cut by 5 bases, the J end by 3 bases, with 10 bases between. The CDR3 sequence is CASSEAGDYGYTF. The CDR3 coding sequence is TGTGCCAGCAGCGAGGCGGGGGACTATGGCTACACCTTC.

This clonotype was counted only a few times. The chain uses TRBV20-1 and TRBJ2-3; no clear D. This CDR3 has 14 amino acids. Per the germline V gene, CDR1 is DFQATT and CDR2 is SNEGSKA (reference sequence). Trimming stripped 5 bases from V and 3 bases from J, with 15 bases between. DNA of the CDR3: TGCAGTGCTTCCCTCTATACGAGGACAGATACGCAGTATTTT. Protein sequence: CSASLYTRTDTQYF.